What follows are 27 T cell receptor beta chains derived from one specimen sequenced in a study of T cells in Graves' hyperthyroidism and ophthalmopathy. TCR beta CDR3 sequences were amplified from RNA transcripts. First-round RT-PCR with HTBI primers amplified the TCR CDR3 region. TCRdb used MiXCR to reprocess the multiplex PCR reads, holding one entry per CDR3 protein. This sample has a few hundred thousand distinct CDR3 sequences, with approximately 17% found just once. The specimen was blood. The receptors originated from a young woman with Graves' ophthalmopathy.

This clonotype was counted a few times. This rearrangement joins TRBV29-1 to TRBJ2-3; no definite D call. V lost 7 bases and J lost 2, with 7 bases in between. Germline V gene data show CDR1 as SQVTM and CDR2 as ANQGSEA. The CDR3 sequence is 11 residues long. CDR3 in DNA: TGCAGCGGCCTTTACACAGATACGCAGTATTTT. Translated: CSGLYTDTQYF.

This clonotype was counted between two and nine times. This chain joins TRBV27 and TRBJ2-1; 8 bases fit TRBD2. The CDR3 extends over 13 amino acids. The ends lost 8 bases at V and 4 bases at J; junction bases unmatched: 4. Germline values: CDR1 MNHEY, CDR2 SMNVEV (reference sequence). This CDR3 is CASGLAGYNEQFF. CDR3 DNA sequence: TGTGCCAGCGGACTAGCCGGTTACAATGAGCAGTTCTTC.

The sample holds many counts of this clonotype. V is TRBV28 and J is TRBJ2-7, with 10 bases aligning to TRBD1. CDR1 is MDHEN and CDR2 is SYDVKM in the germline V gene. The V and J ends lost 2 bases and 5 bases, in that order; junction bases with no gene match: 6. CDR3 size: 15 residues. The CDR3 DNA sequence: TGTGCCAGCAGTTTAAGGGGACAGGGGAAGAACGAGCAGTACTTC. This codes for CASSLRGQGKNEQYF.

The sample holds a few counts of this clonotype. The V call is TRBV20-1, the J call TRBJ1-1; D call uncertain. The CDR3 extends over 14 amino acids. Germline-derived CDR1 and CDR2 are DFQATT and SNEGSKA (reference sequence). Trimming took 0 bases from V and 1 from J, leaving 9 bases between them. The CDR3 DNA reads TGCAGTGCTAGAGATCAGAAGAGGAACACTGAAGCTTTCTTT. Translation: CSARDQKRNTEAFF.

This chain connects TRBV20-1 to TRBJ1-5; weak D call: TRBD1 (6 bases). This CDR3 has 14 amino acids. CDR1 is DFQATT, CDR2 SNEGSKA, per germline (reference sequence). The V gene lost 4 bases and the J gene lost 1 base, with 11 bases spanning the gap. The CDR3 protein is CSAMEGGSNQPQHF. The CDR3 coding sequence is TGCAGTGCTATGGAAGGGGGGAGCAATCAGCCCCAGCATTTT.

This clonotype occurred a few times. The chain links TRBV29-1 to TRBJ2-5, with D perhaps given as TRBD1 or TRBD2 (5 bases each). This CDR3 is built from 13 residues. V was cut by 4 bases and J by 1 base, with 10 bases left in between. CDR1 is SQVTM, CDR2 ANQGSEA, per germline. DNA for the CDR3: TGCAGCGTTGGTAGGGACCTCCAAGAGACCCAGTACTTC. Encoded protein: CSVGRDLQETQYF.

This rearrangement joins TRBV12-3 or TRBV12-4 to TRBJ2-3; 9 bases map to TRBD2. CDR3 size: 14 residues. V lost 3 bases to trimming and J lost 5 bases; unmatched junction nucleotides: 3. Written as DNA, the CDR3 is TGTGCCAGCAGTTTCCCACTAGCGGGAGATACGCAGTATTTT. It codes for CASSFPLAGDTQYF.

This clonotype was counted many times. The V gene is TRBV7-9, the J gene TRBJ1-5; possible D gene TRBD1, 5 bases. Trimming pared 1 base from V and 5 bases from J, leaving 9 bases between. Germline CDR1 is SEHNR and CDR2 is FQNEAQ (reference sequence). CDR3 length: 14 amino acids. The chain's CDR3 is CASSLGQGDQPQHF. The DNA of the CDR3 is TGTGCCAGCAGCTTAGGTCAGGGAGATCAGCCCCAGCATTTT.

The chain links TRBV29-1 to TRBJ2-1; 12 bases agree with TRBD2. The CDR3 runs to 14 residues. V was clipped by 7 bases and J by 6 bases; unmatched bases: 7. Looked up from germline, CDR1 is SQVTM and CDR2 is ANQGSEA. The CDR3 coding sequence is TGCAGCGGGGTAGGACTAGCGGGATCCAATGAGCAGTTCTTC. The encoded protein is CSGVGLAGSNEQFF.

This clonotype has at least ten counts. One junction end disagrees with the germline gene, perhaps due to a read error. The V gene is TRBV12-3 or TRBV12-4, the J gene TRBJ1-2; D unresolved. The CDR3 consists of 11 residues. The CDR3 sequence: CASSLGYGYTF. CDR3 coding DNA: TGTGCCAGCAGCTTAGGCTATGGCTACACCTTC.

The V and J genes are TRBV28 and TRBJ1-5; D is ambiguous. CDR1 is MDHEN, CDR2 SYDVKM, per germline. The V end was cut by 2 bases, the J end by 5 bases, with 13 bases between. The CDR3 spans 15 residues. CDR3 sequence: CASSLSGPRDQPQHF. The CDR3 DNA follows: TGTGCCAGCAGTTTAAGCGGGCCAAGGGATCAGCCCCAGCATTTT.

This clonotype was seen ten or more times. The V call is TRBV12-3 or TRBV12-4, the J call TRBJ2-3; 11 nucleotides align to TRBD2. There are 15 residues in the CDR3. With 5 bases clipped from V and 4 bases from J, the junction kept 5 bases outside the gene matches. The CDR3 region has the DNA TGTGCCAGCAGTCCAACTAGCGGGAGACCAGATACGCAGTATTTT. Its translation is CASSPTSGRPDTQYF.

This clonotype showed up many times. This sequence joins TRBV30 and TRBJ1-5; 9 bases are shared with TRBD1. CDR1 and CDR2 from the germline V gene are GTSNPN and SVGIG (reference sequence). V dropped 2 bases and J dropped 5; count of bases not matched to a gene: 4. The CDR3 covers 14 residues. In DNA form, the CDR3 reads TGTGCCTGGAGTTACAGGGGGCGAGATCAGCCCCAGCATTTT. Translation: CAWSYRGRDQPQHF.

This clonotype has a count of ten or more. V and J are TRBV18 and TRBJ1-2; no definite D call. The CDR3 runs 17 residues. With 3 bases removed from V and 1 base from J, the gap between germline ends came to 18 bases. Germline V gives CDR1 KGHSH, CDR2 LQKENI. The CDR3 loop reads CASSPSGGGSFNYGYTF. The CDR3 region has the DNA TGTGCCAGCTCACCGTCAGGCGGAGGGAGCTTTAACTATGGCTACACCTTC.

This rearrangement joins TRBV14 to TRBJ2-5, with 13 bases lining up with TRBD2. CDR1 SGHDN and CDR2 FVKESK come from the germline V gene. The length of the CDR3 is 20 residues. V was clipped by 4 bases and J by 2 bases; unmatched bases: 16. As DNA, the CDR3 is TGTGCCAGCAGCCCAGGGACCGGGGGTGGACTAGCGGGAGAACAAGAGACCCAGTACTTC. It is translated as CASSPGTGGGLAGEQETQYF.

The table lists this clonotype with a few counts. The chain links TRBV19 to TRBJ2-1; no clear D gene. This CDR3 comprises 13 residues. With 0 bases removed from V and 7 bases from J, the gap between germline ends came to 7 bases. Germline-derived CDR1 and CDR2 are LNHDA and SQIVND (reference sequence). The CDR3 protein is CASSIEDRNEQFF. In DNA, the CDR3 is TGTGCCAGTAGTATAGAGGATAGGAATGAGCAGTTCTTC.

The chain uses TRBV4-2 and TRBJ2-1, with D tentatively TRBD2 (5 bases). Between the trimmed V and J ends, which lost 0 bases and 7 bases, there was a span of 10 bases. Germline V gene data show CDR1 as LGHNA and CDR2 as YNFKEQ. This CDR3 contains 14 residues. CDR3 sequence: CASSQDSSGNEQFF. CDR3 bases: TGTGCCAGCAGCCAAGATTCGAGCGGAAATGAGCAGTTCTTC.

The rearrangement joins TRBV7-9 to TRBJ2-7; D unresolved. From germline, CDR1 is SEHNR and CDR2 FQNEAQ (reference sequence). This CDR3 is built from 16 residues. V gave up 1 base and J gave up 2 bases, with 15 bases separating them. CDR3 sequence reads: CASSLVLYSQPYEQYF. The CDR3 bases are TGTGCCAGCAGCTTAGTTTTATATAGCCAACCCTACGAGCAGTACTTC. Together with reference TRBV7-9 and TRBJ2-7, the CDR3 gives the full variable domain: DTGVSQNPRHKITKRGQNVTFRCDPISEHNRLYWYRQTLGQGPEFLTYFQNEAQLEKSRLLSDRFSAERPKGSFSTLEIQRTEQGDSAMYLCASSLVLYSQPYEQYFGPGTRLTVT.

The chain is built from TRBV7-9 and TRBJ2-5; D may be TRBD1 (5 bases). The germline CDR1 and CDR2 sequences are SEHNR and FQNEAQ (reference sequence). CDR3 length: 14 amino acids. Between the trimmed V and J ends, which lost 2 bases and 1 base, there was a span of 8 bases. CDR3 loop: CASSLQGLQETQYF. The CDR3 DNA reads TGTGCCAGCAGCTTACAGGGTCTCCAAGAGACCCAGTACTTC. Variable domain in full (rest from reference TRBV7-9 and TRBJ2-5): DTGVSQNPRHKITKRGQNVTFRCDPISEHNRLYWYRQTLGQGPEFLTYFQNEAQLEKSRLLSDRFSAERPKGSFSTLEIQRTEQGDSAMYLCASSLQGLQETQYFGPGTRLLVL.

This chain connects TRBV5-5 to TRBJ1-1, with D perhaps TRBD1 (6 bases). Germline V gene lookup returns CDR1 SGHKS and CDR2 YYEKEE (reference sequence). V was clipped by 4 bases and J by 0 bases, with 19 bases between them. The CDR3 length is 17 residues. The CDR3 nucleotides read TGTGCCAGCAGCATTCGACACGGGACATACATGAACACTGAAGCTTTCTTT. Amino acid sequence: CASSIRHGTYMNTEAFF.

The table lists this clonotype with many counts. The J gene is TRBJ2-7, the V gene TRBV20-1, with 8 positions matching TRBD1. The junction had 2 bases not matched to a gene; V was cut back by 3 bases and J by 4 bases. CDR1 is DFQATT and CDR2 is SNEGSKA in the germline V gene (reference sequence). The CDR3 has 12 residues. The CDR3 reads CSASDRGYEQYF. The CDR3 region has the DNA TGCAGTGCTAGTGACAGGGGATACGAGCAGTACTTC.

In its sample, this clonotype was seen many times. The V call is TRBV5-1, the J call TRBJ1-1; no clear D. V was cut by 0 bases and J by 7 bases, with 10 bases left in between. The CDR3 runs 13 residues. The germline CDR1 and CDR2 sequences are SGHRS and YFSETQ. The CDR3 protein is CASSLDLTYEAFF. DNA of the CDR3: TGCGCCAGCAGCTTGGACCTTACCTATGAAGCTTTCTTT.

At least ten counts were recorded for this clonotype. The V call is TRBV7-2, the J call TRBJ2-7; 9 bases fit TRBD2. Per the germline V gene, CDR1 is SGHTA and CDR2 is FQGNSA. The CDR3 totals 16 residues. The trim removed 1 base at V and 2 bases at J, leaving 6 bases unmatched. The chain's CDR3 is CASSLEPAGGTYEQYF. As DNA, the CDR3 is TGTGCCAGCAGCTTAGAGCCAGCGGGAGGAACCTACGAGCAGTACTTC.

This clonotype was detected ten times or more. The chain has TRBV28 and TRBJ2-7, with no clear D. The CDR3 runs 12 residues. Trimming took off 3 bases at V and 2 bases at J, with 5 bases between the two ends. CDR1 MDHEN and CDR2 SYDVKM come from the germline V gene. This chain's CDR3 is CASSFDPYEQYF. The CDR3 DNA sequence: TGTGCCAGCAGTTTCGATCCCTACGAGCAGTACTTC.

This clonotype was observed a few times. This rearrangement joins TRBV2 to TRBJ2-2, with 10 bases identical to TRBD1. The V segment lost 10 bases and the J segment 4 bases; nucleotides outside the gene matches: 3. Germline CDR1 is SNHLY and CDR2 is FYNNEI. The CDR3 totals 13 residues. The CDR3 bases are TGTGCCATCCGGACAGGGGGCACCGGGGAGCTGTTTTTT. This translates into CAIRTGGTGELFF.

The table lists this clonotype with many counts. The rearrangement joins TRBV27 to TRBJ2-1; 9 nucleotides line up with TRBD2. V lost 1 base, J lost 9 bases, and 4 bases stayed unmatched. The CDR3 runs to 14 residues. Germline V CDR1 and CDR2: MNHEY, SMNVEV (reference sequence). CDR3 residues: CASSLLAGGPEQFF. The CDR3 nucleotides read TGTGCCAGCAGTTTATTGGCGGGGGGGCCTGAGCAGTTCTTC.

This clonotype was seen more than once but under ten times. This chain joins TRBV20-1 and TRBJ2-2; D is undetermined. CDR3 length: 14 residues. V was clipped by 0 bases and J by 1 base, with 6 bases between them. Germline CDR1 is DFQATT and CDR2 is SNEGSKA (reference sequence). DNA for the CDR3: TGCAGTGCTAGAGATTGGCAGAACACCGGGGAGCTGTTTTTT. Its translation is CSARDWQNTGELFF.